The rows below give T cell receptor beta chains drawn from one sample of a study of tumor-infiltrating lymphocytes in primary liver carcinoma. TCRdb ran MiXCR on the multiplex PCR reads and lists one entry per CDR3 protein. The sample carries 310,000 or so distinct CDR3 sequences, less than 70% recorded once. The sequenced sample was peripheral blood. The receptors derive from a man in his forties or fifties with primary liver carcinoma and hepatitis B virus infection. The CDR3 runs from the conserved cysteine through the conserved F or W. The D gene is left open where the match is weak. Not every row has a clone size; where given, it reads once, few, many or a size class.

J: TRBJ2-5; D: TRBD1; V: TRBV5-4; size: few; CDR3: CASSLGGGAETQYF; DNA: TGTGCCAGCAGCTTGGGAGGGGGCGCGGAGACCCAGTACTTC
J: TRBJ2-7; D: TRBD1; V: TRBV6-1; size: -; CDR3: CASSRVGQASYEQYF; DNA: TGTGCCAGCAGTCGGGTGGGACAGGCCTCCTACGAGCAGTACTTC
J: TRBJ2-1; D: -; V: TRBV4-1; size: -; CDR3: CASSQDGAGCPYNEQFF; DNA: TGCGCCAGCAGCCAAGACGGGGCGGGATGCCCCTACAATGAGCAGTTCTTC
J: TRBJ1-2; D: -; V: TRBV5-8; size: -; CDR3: CASKLWGEDGYIF; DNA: TGTGCCAGCAAACTGTGGGGCGAGGATGGCTACATCTTC
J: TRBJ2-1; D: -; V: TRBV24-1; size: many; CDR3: CATSDFNKPANEQFF; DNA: TGTGCCACCAGTGATTTCAACAAGCCCGCCAATGAGCAGTTCTTC
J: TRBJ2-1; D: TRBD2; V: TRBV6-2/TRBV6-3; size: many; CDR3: CASNQGLAGVSEQFF; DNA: TGTGCCAGCAACCAGGGACTAGCGGGAGTAAGTGAGCAGTTCTTC
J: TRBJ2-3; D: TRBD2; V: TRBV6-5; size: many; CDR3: CASSYSSGASGILDTQYF; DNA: TGTGCCAGCAGTTATTCTTCCGGGGCTAGCGGGATTCTAGATACGCAGTATTTT
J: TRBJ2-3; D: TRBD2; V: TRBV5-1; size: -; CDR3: CASSLALAGPSTDTQYF; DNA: TGCGCCAGCAGCTTGGCACTAGCGGGACCTAGCACAGATACGCAGTATTTT
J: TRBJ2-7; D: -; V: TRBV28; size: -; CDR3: CASRLPGGGREQYF; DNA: TGTGCCAGCAGGCTCCCAGGTGGGGGACGCGAGCAGTACTTC
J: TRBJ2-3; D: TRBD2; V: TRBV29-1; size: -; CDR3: CSVEGPGGTQYF; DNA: TGCAGCGTTGAAGGCCCGGGGGGTACGCAGTATTTT
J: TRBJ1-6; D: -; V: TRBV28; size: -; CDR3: CASSHGGENSPLHF; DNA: TGTGCCAGCAGTCACGGAGGGGAAAATTCACCCCTCCACTTT
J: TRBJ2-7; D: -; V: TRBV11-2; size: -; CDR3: CASCLVGGTYEQYF; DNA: TGTGCCAGCTGCTTAGTTGGCGGGACCTACGAGCAGTACTTC
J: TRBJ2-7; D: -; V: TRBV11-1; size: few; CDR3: CASSLAHKQYF; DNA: TGTGCCAGCAGCTTAGCTCACAAGCAGTACTTC
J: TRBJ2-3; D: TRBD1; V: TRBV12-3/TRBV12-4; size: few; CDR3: CASSPRTGGVTDTQYF; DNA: TGTGCCAGCAGTCCGAGGACAGGGGGTGTAACAGATACGCAGTATTTT
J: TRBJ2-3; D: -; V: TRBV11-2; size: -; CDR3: CASSVAGGLLDDTQYF; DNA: TGTGCCAGTAGCGTTGCTGGCGGACTCCTAGATGATACGCAGTATTTT
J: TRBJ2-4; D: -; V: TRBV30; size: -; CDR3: CAWSVRGRAKNIQYF; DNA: TGTGCCTGGAGTGTACGAGGGAGGGCCAAAAACATTCAGTACTTC
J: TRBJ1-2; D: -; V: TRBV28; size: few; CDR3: CASSLGSEDYGYTF; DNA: TGTGCCAGCAGTCTGGGGTCGGAGGACTATGGCTACACCTTC
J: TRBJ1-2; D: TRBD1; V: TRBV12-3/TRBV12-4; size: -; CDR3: CASTPTGLSYAYTF; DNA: TGTGCCAGCACCCCGACAGGGTTGAGCTATGCCTACACCTTC
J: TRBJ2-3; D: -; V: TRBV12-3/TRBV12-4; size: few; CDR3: CASSLRGGAADTQYF; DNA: TGTGCCAGCAGTTTAAGGGGCGGAGCGGCAGATACGCAGTATTTT
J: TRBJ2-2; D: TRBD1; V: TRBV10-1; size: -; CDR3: CASSITQGAGELSF; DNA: TGCGCCAGCAGTATAACACAGGGGGCCGGGGAGCTGTCTTTT
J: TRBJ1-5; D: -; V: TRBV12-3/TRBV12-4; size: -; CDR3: CASSSYQPRHF; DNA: TGTGCCAGCAGTTCGTATCAGCCCCGGCATTTT
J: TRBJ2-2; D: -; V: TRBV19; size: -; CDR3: CASSIDTQNTGEMFF; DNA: TGTGCCAGTAGTATAGATACTCAGAACACCGGGGAGATGTTTTTT
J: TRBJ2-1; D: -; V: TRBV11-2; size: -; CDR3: CTSTPNNDQFF; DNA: TGTACCAGCACCCCGAACAATGATCAGTTCTTC
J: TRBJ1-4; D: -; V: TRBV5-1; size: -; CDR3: CASSFGRSANEKLFF; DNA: TGCGCCAGCAGCTTCGGCCGATCGGCTAATGAAAAACTGTTTTTT
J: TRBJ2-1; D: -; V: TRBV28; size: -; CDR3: CASSLIGGKGLNEQFF; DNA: TGTGCCAGCAGTTTAATCGGCGGAAAAGGCCTAAATGAGCAGTTCTTC
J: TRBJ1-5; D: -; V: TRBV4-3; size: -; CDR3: CASRQEIGGAGRQPKHF; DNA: TGCGCCAGCAGGCAAGAAATCGGCGGCGCAGGCCGTCAGCCCAAGCATTTT
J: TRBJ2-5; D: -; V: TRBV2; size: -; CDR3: CASSRDNGEETQYF; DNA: TGTGCAAGCAGCCGGGACAATGGTGAAGAGACCCAGTACTTC
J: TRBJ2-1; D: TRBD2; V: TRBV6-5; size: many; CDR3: CASSYSPTSGRAYYNEQFF; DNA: TGTGCCAGCAGTTACTCTCCGACTAGCGGGAGGGCCTACTACAATGAGCAGTTCTTC
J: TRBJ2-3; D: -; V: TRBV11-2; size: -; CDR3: CASSLSSFGQNTYTQYF; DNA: TGTGCCAGCAGCTTATCTTCATTTGGACAGAATACATATACGCAGTATTTT
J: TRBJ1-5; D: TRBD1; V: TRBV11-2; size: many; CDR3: CASSLDGGTGTGPQHF; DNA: TGTGCCAGCAGCTTAGATGGGGGGACAGGGACCGGGCCCCAGCATTTT
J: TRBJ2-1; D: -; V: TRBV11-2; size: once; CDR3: CASIIADSSSYNEQFF; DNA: TGCGCTAGCATCATTGCGGACTCAAGCTCCTACAATGAGCAGTTCTTC